This T cell receptor (beta chain) was captured by sequencing in a study of identifying expanded T cells in peripheral blood. Overall study results and limits: Differentially abundant clones: 0.95 to 1.5 between replicates, around 16 at approximately 13 days, less than 20 at four. Across healthy donors, higher total template counts meant significantly greater roughly 2-week count variance.

Comment on this clone: Its antigen is undetermined.

Collection occurred without any documented infections or immune events in donors. The CDR3 is made up of 16 amino acids. Looked up from germline, CDR1 is MGHRA and CDR2 is YSYEKL. Trimming cost V 4 bases and J 6 bases, with 16 bases left between them. The assay was immunoSEQ multiplex PCR, and TCRdb's table has in-frame clones only and misses some. Of some 100,000 clones detected, about 90% appear once; the ten largest clones hold roughly 6%. The chain couples TRBV4-1 to TRBJ1-6, with a weak D call TRBD1 (5 bases). The sample was blood. The sequence came from a person aged 18 to 70 in good health. CDR3 DNA: TGCGCCAGCAGCCCCGGGTCGGGGCGGTTTAATTCACCCCTCCACTTT. Protein: CASSPGSGRFNSPLHF.